A selection of T cell receptor beta chains follows, all from one sample in a study of technical replicates of blood from several donors. The repertoire was sequenced with immunoSEQ multiplex PCR; TCRdb's copy has only in-frame clones and lacks some. The sample consists of 65,000 to 85,000 clones, nearly 98% of them appearing once. The sample comprised T cells isolated from PBMCs. The source of these receptors is a human donor in good health. The CDR3 runs from the conserved cysteine through the conserved F or W. Fields, in order: D gene, V gene, J gene, clone size, CDR3 DNA, CDR3 protein. A D gene is named only where the DNA matches it firmly. Size is omitted from some rows. Given values are once, few, many or a class for expanded clones.

D: -; V: TRBV7-8; J: TRBJ1-1; size: -; DNA: TGTGCCAGCAGGAGATGGGGGGACTCCCACACTGAAGCTTTCTTT; CDR3: CASRRWGDSHTEAFF
D: TRBD1; V: TRBV28; J: TRBJ2-7; size: -; DNA: TGTGCCAGCAGTGGGACAGGGGCCTACGAGCAGTACTTC; CDR3: CASSGTGAYEQYF
D: -; V: TRBV6-5; J: TRBJ2-2; size: -; DNA: TGTGCCAGCAGACCCGGACAGAACACCGGGGAGCTGTTTTTT; CDR3: CASRPGQNTGELFF
D: -; V: TRBV28; J: TRBJ2-7; size: -; DNA: TGTGCCAGCAATACAGCCTACGAGCAGTACTTC; CDR3: CASNTAYEQYF
D: TRBD1; V: TRBV28; J: TRBJ2-7; size: -; DNA: TGTGCCAGCAGCCACCCGACAGGGCTGGGTGAGCAGTACTTC; CDR3: CASSHPTGLGEQYF
D: TRBD1; V: TRBV19; J: TRBJ2-7; size: -; DNA: TGTGCCAGTAGTGCCGGACAGGGGACGCTCTACGAGCAGTACTTC; CDR3: CASSAGQGTLYEQYF
D: -; V: TRBV7-3; J: TRBJ1-1; size: -; DNA: TGTGCCAGCAGCCCGGGTGGGAACACTGAAGCTTTCTTT; CDR3: CASSPGGNTEAFF
D: TRBD1; V: TRBV7-9; J: TRBJ2-2; size: -; DNA: TGTGCCAGCAGCTCCAGACAGGGGAGCACCGGGGAGCTGTTTTTT; CDR3: CASSSRQGSTGELFF
D: -; V: TRBV5-1; J: TRBJ2-3; size: -; DNA: TGCGCCAGCAGCTGGGGGACTTTGGGTGGGGATACGCAGTATTTT; CDR3: CASSWGTLGGDTQYF
D: TRBD2; V: TRBV14; J: TRBJ2-1; size: -; DNA: TGTGCCAGCGGCGTCCTAGCGGGGGAATACAATGAGCAGTTCTTC; CDR3: CASGVLAGEYNEQFF
D: -; V: TRBV4-1; J: TRBJ2-7; size: -; DNA: TGCGCCAGCAGCCAAACCCCCGCGGGTCTATCCGAGCAGTACTTC; CDR3: CASSQTPAGLSEQYF
D: TRBD1; V: TRBV27; J: TRBJ2-2; size: -; DNA: TGTGCCAGCAGTTTATCGGGGACAGGGCTCACCGGGGAGCTGTTTTTT; CDR3: CASSLSGTGLTGELFF
D: -; V: TRBV10-3; J: TRBJ2-7; size: -; DNA: TGTGCCATCAGTGAGGGTCCTATTAGCTCCTACGAGCAGTACTTC; CDR3: CAISEGPISSYEQYF
D: -; V: TRBV5-5; J: TRBJ1-2; size: -; DNA: TGTGCCAGCTTACCGTCAGGACTTTATCACTATGGCTACACCTTC; CDR3: CASLPSGLYHYGYTF
D: -; V: TRBV7-9; J: TRBJ1-2; size: -; DNA: TGTGCCAGCAGCACTTGGGACAAAAGCAACTATGGCTACACCTTC; CDR3: CASSTWDKSNYGYTF
D: -; V: TRBV10-3; J: TRBJ1-3; size: -; DNA: TGTGCCATCAGGTCTGGACGGGACTCTGGAAACACCATATATTTT; CDR3: CAIRSGRDSGNTIYF
D: TRBD1; V: TRBV28; J: TRBJ2-7; size: -; DNA: TGTGCCAGCAGTTTGGCTGGACAGGTGAGGAGCTACGAGCAGTACTTC; CDR3: CASSLAGQVRSYEQYF
D: -; V: TRBV7-9; J: TRBJ2-5; size: -; DNA: TGTGCCAGCAGCTTAGTCTCTGAGTTCCAAGAGACCCAGTACTTC; CDR3: CASSLVSEFQETQYF
D: -; V: TRBV6-5; J: TRBJ1-2; size: -; DNA: TGTGCCAGCAGTTCTGACAGGATCCATGGCTACACCTTC; CDR3: CASSSDRIHGYTF
D: TRBD2; V: TRBV28; J: TRBJ2-1; size: -; DNA: TGTGCCAGCAGTCGAACTAGCGGGAGGGGCGATGAGCAGTTCTTC; CDR3: CASSRTSGRGDEQFF
D: TRBD1; V: TRBV5-6; J: TRBJ1-1; size: -; DNA: TGTGCCAGCAGTAGACAGGGTAAGTCGAACACTGAAGCTTTCTTT; CDR3: CASSRQGKSNTEAFF
D: -; V: TRBV29-1; J: TRBJ2-5; size: -; DNA: TGCAGCGTTGGACTACGGTTTAGTGCTGAGACCCAGTACTTC; CDR3: CSVGLRFSAETQYF
D: -; V: TRBV5-6; J: TRBJ1-1; size: -; DNA: TGTGCCAGCAGCTTGAAACGGGCTGAAGCTTTCTTT; CDR3: CASSLKRAEAFF
D: -; V: TRBV27; J: TRBJ2-7; size: -; DNA: TGTGCCAGCAGTTTACGGGGGGACAGGAGCTCCTACGAGCAGTACTTC; CDR3: CASSLRGDRSSYEQYF
D: -; V: TRBV11-2; J: TRBJ2-7; size: -; DNA: TGTGCCAGCAGCTCACTCAGCGGGCAAAGAGGGCAAGGGCAGTACTTC; CDR3: CASSSLSGQRGQGQYF
D: TRBD1; V: TRBV28; J: TRBJ1-5; size: -; DNA: TGTGCCAGCAGTTCCGAGGGGGCTGGGAGCAATCAGCCCCAGCATTTT; CDR3: CASSSEGAGSNQPQHF
D: TRBD1; V: TRBV6-1; J: TRBJ1-4; size: -; DNA: TGTGCCAGCAATACGGACAGGGTCGAAAAACTGTTTTTT; CDR3: CASNTDRVEKLFF
D: TRBD2; V: TRBV4-1; J: TRBJ2-1; size: -; DNA: TGCGCCAGCAGCCACCGGACTAGCGGGAGGTTCGACAATGAGCAGTTCTTC; CDR3: CASSHRTSGRFDNEQFF
D: TRBD1; V: TRBV14; J: TRBJ1-2; size: -; DNA: TGTGCCAGCAGCCCCTGGCAAACAGGGGGCGAAAGAAACTATGGCTACACCTTC; CDR3: CASSPWQTGGERNYGYTF
D: -; V: TRBV30; J: TRBJ1-6; size: -; DNA: TGTGCCTGGAGTGTACAGGAGAATTCACCCCTCCACTTT; CDR3: CAWSVQENSPLHF
D: -; V: TRBV9; J: TRBJ2-3; size: -; DNA: TGTGCCAGCAGCGTAGGCGGGGCAAGCACAGATACGCAGTATTTT; CDR3: CASSVGGASTDTQYF
D: -; V: TRBV7-2; J: TRBJ2-7; size: -; DNA: TGTGCCAGCAGCTTAGAGGCGGAGGGGGCCAAATACGAGCAGTACTTC; CDR3: CASSLEAEGAKYEQYF
D: -; V: TRBV5-5; J: TRBJ1-1; size: once; DNA: TGTGCCAGCAGCCCCGCGATATCGAGGACTGAAGCTTTCTTT; CDR3: CASSPAISRTEAFF
D: -; V: TRBV6-6; J: TRBJ1-2; size: -; DNA: TGTGCCAGCAGTTTCGACAGGAACTATGGCTACACCTTC; CDR3: CASSFDRNYGYTF
D: -; V: TRBV29-1; J: TRBJ2-5; size: -; DNA: TGCAGCGTTGAAGGCACTAGGCAAGAGACCCAGTACTTC; CDR3: CSVEGTRQETQYF
D: TRBD2; V: TRBV2; J: TRBJ2-5; size: -; DNA: TGTGCCAGCCCCACTGCGGGGGGGCAAGAGACCCAGTACTTC; CDR3: CASPTAGGQETQYF
D: TRBD1; V: TRBV25-1; J: TRBJ1-1; size: -; DNA: TGTGCCAGCAGTGAATTCCAAGGACAGGGGGATCGAGCTTTCTTT; CDR3: CASSEFQGQGDRAFF
D: -; V: TRBV5-1; J: TRBJ1-1; size: -; DNA: TGCGCCAGCAGCCCAGGGGCGGTCACTGAAGCTTTCTTT; CDR3: CASSPGAVTEAFF
D: TRBD1; V: TRBV28; J: TRBJ1-5; size: -; DNA: TGTGCCAGCAGACCACTTTACAGGGGGCGAATCGCCAGTATCAATCAGCCCCAGCATTTT; CDR3: CASRPLYRGRIASINQPQHF
D: -; V: TRBV7-9; J: TRBJ2-7; size: -; DNA: TGTGCCAGCAGCCCCCAAGCCAACTACGAGCAGTACTTC; CDR3: CASSPQANYEQYF
D: -; V: TRBV18; J: TRBJ2-7; size: -; DNA: TGTGCCAGCTCGCCGGGGACTCGGAGCCCCTACGAGCAGTACTTC; CDR3: CASSPGTRSPYEQYF
D: -; V: TRBV5-5; J: TRBJ2-7; size: once; DNA: TGTGCCAGCAGCCCGGGACTGATGGAAGCCTACGAGCAGTACTTC; CDR3: CASSPGLMEAYEQYF
D: TRBD1; V: TRBV15; J: TRBJ2-7; size: once; DNA: TGTGCCACCAGCGGCCTAAATCGGGACAGGGCTGGGCCCTACGAGCAGTACTTC; CDR3: CATSGLNRDRAGPYEQYF
D: TRBD2; V: TRBV27; J: TRBJ2-2; size: -; DNA: TGTGCCAGCAAATTCTTGGGAGGGACCGGGGAGCTGTTTTTT; CDR3: CASKFLGGTGELFF
D: -; V: TRBV5-1; J: TRBJ2-3; size: -; DNA: TGCGCCAGCAGCTTGGGAGGGTTGGCAGATACGCAGTATTTT; CDR3: CASSLGGLADTQYF
D: -; V: TRBV9; J: TRBJ1-1; size: few; DNA: TGTGCCAGCAGCGTGAAGAAAAAACCGGACACTGAAGCTTTCTTT; CDR3: CASSVKKKPDTEAFF
D: TRBD1; V: TRBV2; J: TRBJ1-5; size: -; DNA: TGTGCCAGCATGGACAGGGGGCGGAGGCAGCCCCAGCATTTT; CDR3: CASMDRGRRQPQHF
D: -; V: TRBV7-8; J: TRBJ1-1; size: -; DNA: TGTGCCAGCAGCTTTGGCGGTGAAGCTTTCTTT; CDR3: CASSFGGEAFF
D: -; V: TRBV7-9; J: TRBJ1-5; size: -; DNA: TGTGCCAGCAGCTCGGACTTAAGCAATCAGCCCCAGCATTTT; CDR3: CASSSDLSNQPQHF
D: -; V: TRBV5-1; J: TRBJ2-7; size: -; DNA: TGCGCCAGCAGCTTGGAGGGGATGCCGGGCTACGAGCAGTACTTC; CDR3: CASSLEGMPGYEQYF
D: TRBD1; V: TRBV29-1; J: TRBJ1-4; size: -; DNA: TGCAGCGTTGAAAATTGGGACAGGGAAAATGAAAAACTGTTTTTT; CDR3: CSVENWDRENEKLFF
D: -; V: TRBV6-1; J: TRBJ2-3; size: -; DNA: TGTGCCAGCAGTGAAGCCGCCCCGGGGTGGCAGTATTTT; CDR3: CASSEAAPGWQYF
D: TRBD2; V: TRBV10-2; J: TRBJ2-1; size: -; DNA: TGCGCCAGCAGTGTTCAGCGGGGGGGGGATGAGCAGTTCTTC; CDR3: CASSVQRGGDEQFF
D: -; V: TRBV5-4; J: TRBJ2-6; size: -; DNA: TGTGCCAGCAGCTTGCCATCCTCTGGGGCCAACGTCCTGACTTTC; CDR3: CASSLPSSGANVLTF
D: -; V: TRBV5-6; J: TRBJ2-2; size: -; DNA: TGTGCCAGCAGCTTGGCCAATCAGGGGATCGGGGAGCTGTTTTTT; CDR3: CASSLANQGIGELFF
D: -; V: TRBV27; J: TRBJ2-1; size: -; DNA: TGTGCCAGCAGTAGGACAGTACCCACAACATACAATGAGCAGTTCTTC; CDR3: CASSRTVPTTYNEQFF
D: -; V: TRBV7-6; J: TRBJ1-5; size: -; DNA: TGTGCCAGCAGCTTATTCCCGGCAGGGGATAGCAATCAGCCCCAGCATTTT; CDR3: CASSLFPAGDSNQPQHF
D: TRBD2; V: TRBV10-1; J: TRBJ2-1; size: -; DNA: TGCGCCAGCTCTAAGCGGGACCCTTACAATGAGCAGTTCTTC; CDR3: CASSKRDPYNEQFF
D: TRBD2; V: TRBV10-1; J: TRBJ2-3; size: -; DNA: TGCGGATCATCTAGCGGGGGGCAGGGTACGCAGTATTTT; CDR3: CGSSSGGQGTQYF